What follows describes a single T cell receptor (beta chain). The ends were cut back, 2 bases at V and 5 bases at J, with 12 bases in the middle. CDR1 and CDR2 (germline): SGHTA, FQGTGA. The CDR3 is 14 residues long. This sample was included in a study of control samples from healthy donors and cancer patients. Clones were sequenced by immunoSEQ multiplex PCR, and TCRdb holds only the in-frame ones, with some missing. The top ten clones hold about 7.8% of a sample with more than 90,000 clones, around 89% of them seen once. The sequence was collected from a man in his thirties or forties in good health. Sequenced sample: blood. The chain combines TRBV7-3 with TRBJ1-2, with D possibly being TRBD1 (6 bases). CDR3 in amino acids: CASSLPGTQYGYTF. The CDR3 DNA sequence: TGTGCCAGCAGCTTACCCGGGACACAATATGGCTACACCTTC.